The TCR beta chain under discussion was sequenced for a study of radiotherapy plus CTLA-4 blockade in lung cancer. Study overall: With approximately 30% of patients having disease control, objective responses were seen in under 20%. Study-wide points: With interferon-beta, early dynamics of blood T cell clones were reported to best predict response. Tumor-origin TCR clones grew in blood after radiotherapy plus ipilimumab.

Some clones are missing from TCRdb's copy, which holds only in-frame ones; the method was immunoSEQ multiplex PCR. This table holds over 100,000 clones, roughly 77% found once. Points on this clone: Antigen unknown.

This specimen consisted of peripheral blood, obtained from a patient treated with radiotherapy plus ipilimumab. The receptor was derived from a human donor with non-small cell lung cancer that progressed on radiotherapy plus ipilimumab. Some clones in this sample may be carry-over from other donors' samples.

Here the CDR3 reads CASSRGLAANTDTQYF. CDR3 sequence (DNA): TGTGCCAGCTCACGCGGTCTAGCAGCTAACACAGATACGCAGTATTTT. The chain joins TRBV18 to TRBJ2-3, with D perhaps TRBD2 (5 bases). This CDR3 spans 16 amino acids. Per the germline V gene, CDR1 is KGHSH and CDR2 is LQKENI. V was shortened by 4 bases and J by 2 bases, with 16 bases between the two germline ends.